One T cell receptor (beta chain) is described in this entry. The V gene end was trimmed by 4 bases and the J gene end by 6 bases; junction bases not matched to a gene: 6. Germline V gene lookup returns CDR1 SGDLS and CDR2 YYNGEE. The CDR3 totals 13 residues. Profiled with immunoSEQ multiplex PCR; TCRdb holds only in-frame clones, not every one. The sample has about 210,000 clones, around 80% seen once. The source of the sample is a study of blood T cell repertoires in COVID-19. About the study: The United States, Italy and Spain supplied acute and convalescent COVID-19 samples.

This TCR was recovered from a woman aged 80 or over with COVID-19, enrolled during active disease. Sequenced material: peripheral blood. The chain couples TRBV9 to TRBJ2-7, with 8 nucleotides matching TRBD1. The CDR3 DNA reads TGTGCCAGCAGCTTGACAGGGGTAGGCGAGCAGTACTTC. It specifies CASSLTGVGEQYF.